Listed below are T cell receptor beta chains from one sample, sequenced in a study of T cell clones after liver transplantation. TCRdb keeps only in-frame clones here, not all; method: immunoSEQ multiplex PCR. Of roughly 100,000 clones listed, 84% were seen once; the top ten hold 2.5% to 3%. The specimen comprised CD4+ T cells from blood, sampled approximately 50 months after liver transplant. The receptors stem from a human patient who received a liver transplant. Part of the T cells may come from the graft donor. CDR3s include the opening cysteine and the closing phenylalanine or tryptophan. The D gene is left open where the match is weak. Clone size is shown for a subset of rows, as once, few, many or a class of expanded clone.

j_call	d_call	clone_size	v_call	cdr3_aa	cdr3_nt
TRBJ1-3	TRBD1	-	TRBV27	CASSLTGAGNTIYF	TGTGCCAGCAGTTTGACAGGGGCTGGAAACACCATATATTTT
TRBJ2-7	-	-	TRBV18	CASSPQDPLYEQYF	TGTGCCAGCTCACCGCAGGACCCGCTCTACGAGCAGTACTTC
TRBJ2-3	-	once	TRBV7-3	CASSLGGSLTTDTQYF	TGTGCCAGCAGCTTAGGAGGGAGTCTTACCACAGATACGCAGTATTTT
TRBJ1-5	-	-	TRBV6-1	CASAPGGEYQPQHF	TGTGCCAGCGCTCCTGGGGGGGAGTACCAGCCCCAGCATTTT
TRBJ2-1	TRBD2	-	TRBV7-3	CASSPAGLYNEQFF	TGTGCCAGCAGCCCAGCGGGACTATACAATGAGCAGTTCTTC
TRBJ2-3	-	-	TRBV1	CTSSPKRLAGADTQYF	TGCACCAGCAGTCCAAAGCGACTAGCGGGGGCAGATACGCAGTATTTT
TRBJ1-5	-	-	TRBV11-2	CASSWYQPQHF	TGTGCCAGCAGCTGGTATCAGCCCCAGCATTTT
TRBJ2-7	-	once	TRBV11-1	CASSFLGTYEQYF	TGTGCCAGCAGCTTCCTAGGGACCTACGAGCAGTACTTC
TRBJ1-2	-	-	TRBV11-3	CANGGIYGYTF	TGTGCCAACGGGGGAATCTATGGCTACACCTTC
TRBJ2-5	-	-	TRBV6-1	CASSEAVGREETQYF	TGTGCCAGCAGTGAAGCAGTGGGAAGGGAAGAGACCCAGTACTTC
TRBJ1-3	-	-	TRBV2	CASSELGPGNTIYF	TGTGCCAGCAGTGAGTTAGGGCCTGGAAACACCATATATTTT
TRBJ1-4	-	-	TRBV27	CASSSYEKLFF	TGTGCCAGCAGTTCCTATGAAAAACTGTTTTTT